This TCR beta chain is from a study of cytomegalovirus exposure and HLA in healthy donors. Profiling relied on immunoSEQ multiplex PCR, and the TCRdb table lists in-frame clones only, not all of them. The table lists roughly 310,000 clones, roughly 90% of them singletons. V lost 4 bases to trimming and J lost 0 bases; unmatched junction nucleotides: 11. The CDR3 has 17 amino acids. Germline CDR1 is LGHNA and CDR2 is YSLEER. The sequenced material came from PBMCs. The V call is TRBV4-3, the J call TRBJ2-7; 8 nucleotides agree with TRBD2. The origin of this receptor is a man aged 25-45 years in good health and CMV-seronegative. CDR3 coding DNA: TGCGCCAGCAGCCTCGGGCTAGCGGGTCCTAGCTCCTACGAGCAGTACTTC. This sequence encodes CASSLGLAGPSSYEQYF.